The T cell receptor beta chain under discussion was sequenced for a study of blood T cell repertoires in COVID-19. Germline V gene sequence: CDR1 SGHRS, CDR2 YFSETQ. Trimming took off 1 base at V and 4 bases at J, with 11 bases between the two ends. CDR3 size: 14 residues. Using immunoSEQ multiplex PCR, the repertoire was profiled, and TCRdb retains in-frame clones only, with some absent. In the table there are under 500,000 clones, around 88% of which are singletons. The chain links TRBV5-1 to TRBJ2-5; D ambiguous. Material for sequencing was peripheral blood. The receptor was derived from a woman aged 30 to 39 with acute or convalescent COVID-19. CDR3 DNA sequence: TGCGCCAGCAGCTTGATCACCTTCAGAGAGACCCAGTACTTC. This translates into CASSLITFRETQYF.